This T cell receptor (beta chain) was observed in a study of CD8 T cells in ankylosing spondylitis. Quantitative molecular-barcoded 5'-RACE generated the TCR beta libraries. MiXCR, applied by TCRdb to the 5' RACE reads, yields one record per CDR3 protein. The sample has over 700,000 distinct CDR3 sequences; around 20% are singletons. About this clonotype: Its antigen is still unknown.

This CDR3 spans 14 amino acids. V was pared by 6 bases and J by 9 bases, with 20 bases between. Germline assignment: CDR1 MNHEY and CDR2 SMNVEV (reference sequence). General study results and limits: As reported, disease-linked clones showed significant enrichment in matched ankylosing spondylitis synovial fluid. Certain motif variants had earlier been reported in reactive arthritis synovial fluid and blood. Clones linked to the disease showed a CD8+ phenotype. They occurred at relatively low frequencies in peripheral blood. A motif in TCR beta, a set of 8 or 9 highly homologous variants, appeared characteristic of ankylosing spondylitis blood.

This rearrangement joins TRBV27 to TRBJ1-2, with D uncertain. This TCR was recovered from a male donor with ankylosing spondylitis. Material for sequencing was blood, either unsorted or a sorted T cell fraction (not recorded which). The CDR3: CASSSAGRVSSYTF. DNA of the CDR3: TGTGCCAGCAGCTCCGCCGGACGGGTTTCCAGCTACACCTTC.